Shown below are 6 T cell receptor beta chains from a single sample sequenced in a study of T cells after yellow fever vaccination. TCRdb processed the 5' RACE reads anew with MiXCR; each CDR3 protein has one entry. The table lists about 340,000 distinct CDR3 sequences, 3% to 4.5% of them singletons. Source: PBMCs, taken 5 days after the yellow fever booster vaccination. These receptors all stem from a man aged 18 to 29 who received the YFV17D yellow fever vaccine.

The chain is built from TRBV28 and TRBJ2-5; D is unresolved. The CDR3 sequence is 10 residues long. CDR1 MDHEN and CDR2 SYDVKM come from the germline V gene. V lost 10 bases, J lost 5 bases, and 8 bases lay in between. The CDR3 spells CATLRETQYF. In DNA form, the CDR3 reads TGTGCCACCCTGAGGGAGACCCAGTACTTC.

This clonotype has at least ten counts. CDR3 loop: CASSPRTAPQETQYF. The CDR3 nucleotides read TGCGCCAGCAGCCCCCGGACAGCACCGCAAGAGACCCAGTACTTC. The V gene is TRBV5-1, the J gene TRBJ2-5; possible D gene TRBD1, 6 bases. The CDR3 covers 15 residues. Per germline, CDR1 SGHRS and CDR2 YFSETQ. V lost 4 bases to trimming and J lost 2 bases, with 15 bases between them.

There are a few counts of this clonotype. This chain joins TRBV6-5 and TRBJ2-5; D not certain. Looked up from germline, CDR1 is MNHEY and CDR2 is SVGAGI. Between the trimmed V and J ends, which lost 6 bases and 5 bases, there was a span of 10 bases. The CDR3 runs to 12 residues. CDR3 region: CASRNRLETQYF. CDR3 nucleotide sequence: TGTGCCAGCAGGAATAGGTTGGAGACCCAGTACTTC.

Many counts were recorded for this clonotype. The V and J genes are TRBV20-1 and TRBJ2-3; D may be TRBD1 (5 bases). Trimming stripped 4 bases from V and 5 bases from J, with 10 bases between. The CDR3 is 12 amino acids. CDR1 DFQATT and CDR2 SNEGSKA come from the germline V gene (reference sequence). The CDR3 DNA sequence: TGCAGTGCTACCCCAGGGAAAGATACGCAGTATTTT. Protein product: CSATPGKDTQYF.

The table lists this clonotype with many counts. The V call is TRBV24-1, the J call TRBJ2-5, with 7 bases that match TRBD1. Germline CDR1 is KGHDR and CDR2 is SFDVKD. With 4 bases clipped from V and 5 bases from J, the junction kept 3 bases outside the gene matches. This CDR3 is 13 amino acids long. CDR3 residues: CATSDTGVETQYF. The CDR3 nucleotides are TGTGCCACCAGTGACACAGGGGTGGAGACCCAGTACTTC.

The chain carries TRBV20-1 and TRBJ2-5; 13 bases agree with TRBD2. Losses at the gene ends were 3 bases for V and 4 bases for J; bases not matched to a gene: 11. Germline values: CDR1 DFQATT, CDR2 SNEGSKA (reference sequence). The CDR3 loop spans 17 amino acids. The CDR3 bases are TGCAGTGCTAGGGATTGGACTAGCGGGGGATGGATAGAGACCCAGTACTTC. This sequence encodes CSARDWTSGGWIETQYF.